The 9 T cell receptor beta chains reported below all come from one sample, sequenced in a study of T cells in Graves' hyperthyroidism and ophthalmopathy. Amplified TCR beta CDR3 regions derived from RNA transcripts. TCR CDR3 underwent first-round RT-PCR with the HTBI primer set. TCRdb fed the multiplex PCR reads into MiXCR, producing one record per CDR3 protein. Among hundreds of thousands of distinct CDR3 sequences listed, approximately 14% were seen once. Sequenced input: blood. The receptors were sampled from a young woman with Graves' hyperthyroidism that later progressed to Graves' ophthalmopathy.

There are a few counts of this clonotype. The J gene is TRBJ2-3, the V gene TRBV19; either TRBD1 or TRBD2 may supply D (5 bases each). V gave up 5 bases and J gave up 1 base, with 13 bases separating them. CDR1 LNHDA and CDR2 SQIVND come from the germline V gene (reference sequence). The CDR3 consists of 15 residues. CDR3 DNA: TGTGCCAGTAGTCCCGGGACCGCGGGCACAGATACGCAGTATTTT. Its protein is CASSPGTAGTDTQYF.

This clonotype occurred a few times. This rearrangement joins TRBV27 to TRBJ1-2, with D perhaps matching TRBD1 (6 bases). The germline CDR1 and CDR2 sequences are MNHEY and SMNVEV (reference sequence). The CDR3 is 13 residues long. V was shortened by 6 bases and J by 8 bases, with 16 bases between the two germline ends. CDR3 sequence (DNA): TGTGCCAGCAGAAGCCTCAGGGGCCCAGGCTACACCTTC. Its protein product is CASRSLRGPGYTF.

This clonotype was recorded at least ten times. CDR3 DNA: TGTGCCAGCACCCCGCAGACCGGGACTAGTTCCTACGAGCAGTACTTC. As protein: CASTPQTGTSSYEQYF. V gene TRBV6-2 or TRBV6-3 combines with J gene TRBJ2-7; 8 nucleotides line up with TRBD2. The CDR3 is made up of 16 amino acids. Germline CDR1 reads MNHEY; CDR2 reads SVGEGT. V shed 7 bases, J shed 1 base, and the junction held 12 bases outside the gene matches.

This rearrangement joins TRBV20-1 to TRBJ2-1; 12 bases fit TRBD2. Germline V gene data show CDR1 as DFQATT and CDR2 as SNEGSKA (reference sequence). J gave up 9 bases and V 4 bases, and 7 bases lay outside the gene matches. There are 14 residues in the CDR3. CDR3 DNA sequence: TGCAGTGCTAATCGACTAGCGGGAGCAGGTGAGCAGTTCTTC. This translates into CSANRLAGAGEQFF.

This clonotype was seen repeatedly, ten times or more. V is TRBV20-1 and J is TRBJ2-5; 9 nucleotides agree with TRBD1. V shed 4 bases and J 1 base; nucleotides not matched to a gene: 7. The CDR3 is 15 amino acids. Germline V gene sequence: CDR1 DFQATT, CDR2 SNEGSKA (reference sequence). The CDR3 coding sequence is TGCAGTGCTAACACGGGACAGGGTATCCAAGAGACCCAGTACTTC. This translates into CSANTGQGIQETQYF.

This clonotype came up a few times. Given a much more abundant clone one base away, this may be a read error. V gene TRBV7-2 combines with J gene TRBJ2-5; the D is unclear. The CDR3 runs to 13 residues. Germline V gene sequence: CDR1 SGHTA, CDR2 FQGNSA. Trimming shortened V by 3 bases and J by 9 bases, and 14 bases separated the two germline ends. The CDR3 bases are TGTGCCAGCAGCTTTGAAGCTGGGAAGGCCCAGTACTTC. Translating it yields CASSFEAGKAQYF.

This clonotype was seen a single time. This sequence may be a read error, since a much larger clone differs from it by one base. The conserved closing phenylalanine or tryptophan is absent in this CDR3, likely reflecting a read error. V gene TRBV28 combines with J gene TRBJ2-4; TRBD2 matches 8 bases. CDR1 MDHEN and CDR2 SYDVKM come from the germline V gene. The length of the CDR3 is 15 residues. V was pared by 1 base and J by 5 bases, with 4 bases of the junction left unmatched. The CDR3 DNA reads as TGTGCCAGCAGTTTATTCGCGGGAGGCCAAAACATTCAGTACTCC. Protein sequence: CASSLFAGGQNIQYS.

In this sample, this clonotype turned up many times. The chain combines TRBV20-1 with TRBJ2-5; D unclear. The germline CDR1 and CDR2 sequences are DFQATT and SNEGSKA (reference sequence). V lost 6 bases, J lost 4 bases, and 15 bases lay in between. The CDR3 sequence is 13 residues long. The CDR3 nucleotides read TGCAGTGCGAGGACGATGGCGCGAGAGACCCAGTACTTC. The encoded protein is CSARTMARETQYF.

The chain links TRBV6-2 or TRBV6-3 to TRBJ2-5; 9 nucleotides agree with TRBD2. V lost 7 bases, J lost 5 bases, and 14 bases stayed unmatched. Germline V gene lookup returns CDR1 MNHEY and CDR2 SVGEGT. This CDR3 region has 16 residues. Written as DNA, the CDR3 is TGTGCCAGCACCTCCCCGCCTAGCGGGGCTGGGGAGACCCAGTACTTC. Protein: CASTSPPSGAGETQYF.